Below, 27 T cell receptor beta chains from the same sample are listed, as sequenced in a study of blood T cell repertoires in COVID-19. TCRdb keeps only in-frame clones here, not all; method: immunoSEQ multiplex PCR. The sample yields 430,000 or so clones, approximately 90% seen once. Source material: PBMCs or T cells enriched from blood (not recorded which). The receptors come from a woman aged 18-29 years who had been exposed to COVID-19.

The chain uses TRBV15 and TRBJ2-7, with 9 bases that match TRBD1. Germline V lookup: CDR1 LNHNV, CDR2 YYDKDF (reference sequence). The CDR3 runs 17 residues. V was clipped by 1 base and J by 2 bases; unmatched bases: 9. CDR3 nucleotide sequence: TGTGCCACCAGCAGAGCCCCAACAGGGGGCTACGCCTACGAGCAGTACTTC. Translation gives CATSRAPTGGYAYEQYF.

This chain connects TRBV28 to TRBJ2-5; TRBD1 is a possible D gene (6 bases). In germline, CDR1 is MDHEN, CDR2 SYDVKM. V dropped 5 bases and J dropped 2 bases, with 12 bases sitting between them. The CDR3 has 14 residues. CDR3: CASSREGEQETQYF. Written as DNA, the CDR3 is TGTGCCAGCAGTCGCGAGGGGGAACAAGAGACCCAGTACTTC. The variable domain in full, completed from reference TRBV28 and TRBJ2-5, reads DVKVTQSSRYLVKRTGEKVFLECVQDMDHENMFWYRQDPGLGLRLIYFSYDVKMKEKGDIPEGYSVSREKKERFSLILESASTNQTSMYLCASSREGEQETQYFGPGTRLLVL.

The chain uses TRBV5-1 and TRBJ2-5; 8 nucleotides line up with TRBD2. V shed 0 bases, J shed 2 bases, and the junction held 6 bases outside the gene matches. CDR3 size: 16 residues. Germline CDR1 SGHRS, CDR2 YFSETQ. The CDR3 DNA reads TGCGCCAGCAGCTTGGGCCCGTCGGGGGGGCAAGAGACCCAGTACTTC. This gives the protein CASSLGPSGGQETQYF.

The chain couples TRBV7-2 to TRBJ1-5; no firm D call. V was clipped by 3 bases and J by 13 bases, with 16 bases between them. Germline V gene lookup returns CDR1 SGHTA and CDR2 FQGNSA. The CDR3 is 13 residues long. Written as DNA, the CDR3 is TGTGCCAGCAGCTTCACTCCCGCGAACGAACAGCATTTT. It yields the protein CASSFTPANEQHF.

The chain is built from TRBV7-9 and TRBJ2-2; 11 bases match TRBD1. Germline V gene sequence: CDR1 SEHNR, CDR2 FQNEAQ (reference sequence). The CDR3 is 16 residues long. J gave up 6 bases and V 4 bases, and 7 bases lay outside the gene matches. The CDR3 bases are TGTGCCAGCAGCTGGACCGGGACAGGGGGGGCCGGGGAGCTGTTTTTT. Amino acids: CASSWTGTGGAGELFF.

The chain employs TRBV9 and TRBJ1-2; D possibly corresponds to TRBD1 (6 bases). From germline, CDR1 is SGDLS and CDR2 YYNGEE. With 0 bases removed from V and 5 bases from J, the gap between germline ends came to 17 bases. The CDR3 has 16 residues. CDR3 region: CASSVGTPGHTYGYTF. The CDR3 DNA follows: TGTGCCAGCAGCGTAGGAACACCGGGACACACTTATGGCTACACCTTC.

The rearrangement joins TRBV18 to TRBJ1-4; D unresolved. The CDR3 covers 15 residues. The germline V gene encodes CDR1 KGHSH and CDR2 LQKENI. V lost 3 bases and J 1 base, leaving 9 bases between the germline ends. CDR3 nucleotide sequence: TGTGCCAGCTCACCCAGGTCTCTAACTAATGAAAAACTGTTTTTT. Translating gives CASSPRSLTNEKLFF.

The chain employs TRBV11-3 and TRBJ2-5; D gene unclear. With 5 bases removed from V and 1 base from J, the gap between germline ends came to 5 bases. From germline, CDR1 is SGHNT and CDR2 YENEEA. This CDR3 region has 12 residues. The CDR3 sequence: CASSLTQETQYF. The CDR3 DNA reads as TGTGCCAGCAGCCTAACCCAAGAGACCCAGTACTTC.

V usage is TRBV6-1 and J usage is TRBJ2-3; TRBD1 agrees at 7 bases. There are 16 residues in the CDR3. The V gene end was trimmed by 4 bases and the J gene end by 4 bases; junction bases not matched to a gene: 11. Per the germline V gene, CDR1 is MNHNS and CDR2 is SASEGT. The CDR3 region is CASSGIATGRSDTQYF. In DNA form, the CDR3 reads TGTGCCAGCAGTGGAATCGCGACAGGGCGGTCAGATACGCAGTATTTT.

This clone was seen once. The chain couples TRBV5-4 to TRBJ2-7; 8 nucleotides line up with TRBD1. CDR3 length: 16 amino acids. Unmatched junction bases numbered 11, after V lost 2 bases and J lost 4 bases. CDR1 and CDR2 (germline): SGHNT, YYREEE (reference sequence). The CDR3 sequence: CASSFVGQGNAYEQYF. CDR3 DNA sequence: TGTGCCAGCAGCTTCGTAGGACAGGGAAACGCATACGAGCAGTACTTC.

This sequence joins TRBV2 and TRBJ1-4; TRBD1 matches at 7 bases. The CDR3 spans 15 residues. Germline-derived CDR1 and CDR2 are SNHLY and FYNNEI. The V and J ends lost 1 base and 7 bases, in that order; junction bases with no gene match: 6. The CDR3 DNA is TGTGCCAGCAGTGAAGACAGGGGATGGGGTGAAAAACTGTTTTTT. It codes for CASSEDRGWGEKLFF.

The count of this clone is one. J is TRBJ2-7 and V is TRBV19, with TRBD1 matching over 7 bases. There are 16 residues in the CDR3. Germline CDR1 is LNHDA and CDR2 is SQIVND (reference sequence). Losses at the gene ends were 4 bases for V and 2 bases for J; bases not matched to a gene: 11. In nucleotides, the CDR3 is TGTGCCAGTAGTAGAGGACGGATGGGACAGACCTACGAGCAGTACTTC. Translated: CASSRGRMGQTYEQYF. The variable domain in full, with the rest retrieved from reference TRBV19 and TRBJ2-7, is DGGITQSPKYLFRKEGQNVTLSCEQNLNHDAMYWYRQDPGQGLRLIYYSQIVNDFQKGDIAEGYSVSREKKESFPLTVTSAQKNPTAFYLCASSRGRMGQTYEQYFGPGTRLTVT.

The chain links TRBV4-2 to TRBJ2-5; weak D call: TRBD2 (7 bases). The germline V and J ends were trimmed by 0 bases and 5 bases, with 16 bases remaining between them. There are 16 residues in the CDR3. Germline lookup yields CDR1 LGHNA and CDR2 YNFKEQ. CDR3 coding DNA: TGTGCCAGCAGCCAAGATCAGCAGGGGAGGGAGGAGACCCAGTACTTC. Residues: CASSQDQQGREETQYF.

The chain links TRBV7-2 to TRBJ1-6, with D possibly TRBD1 on 5 matching bases. CDR1 and CDR2 (germline): SGHTA, FQGNSA. The CDR3 has 15 amino acids. Trimming stripped 5 bases from V and 0 bases from J, with 8 bases between. The CDR3 DNA follows: TGTGCCAGCAGCATCGACAGCTCCTATAATTCACCCCTCCACTTT. This codes for CASSIDSSYNSPLHF.

This clone is a singleton in its sample. The gene calls are TRBV19 and TRBJ1-6; unclear D gene. The V gene lost 7 bases and the J gene lost 6 bases, with 10 bases spanning the gap. CDR3 length: 13 amino acids. Germline loops: CDR1 LNHDA, CDR2 SQIVND (reference sequence). For the CDR3, the DNA is TGTGCCAGTAAAGAGAATACTAATTCACCCCTCCACTTT. As protein: CASKENTNSPLHF.

The rearrangement uses TRBV18 and TRBJ1-2, with 8 bases identical to TRBD1. In germline, CDR1 is KGHSH, CDR2 LQKENI. The CDR3 is 15 amino acids. The J segment lost 2 bases and the V segment lost 6 bases, leaving 8 bases of the junction unmatched. This chain's CDR3 is CASSQDRGKNYGYTF. For the CDR3, the DNA is TGTGCCAGCTCGCAAGACAGGGGCAAGAACTATGGCTACACCTTC.

V usage is TRBV29-1 and J usage is TRBJ2-7; TRBD2 matches at 8 bases. Germline CDR1 SQVTM, CDR2 ANQGSEA. J gave up 3 bases and V 3 bases, and 13 bases lay outside the gene matches. The CDR3 is made up of 16 amino acids. CDR3 DNA sequence: TGCAGCGTTGACGTCGGGCGGGGGGTAAGCCGCTACGAGCAGTACTTC. Amino acid sequence: CSVDVGRGVSRYEQYF.

The chain carries TRBV7-9 and TRBJ2-7; tentative D call: TRBD1 (5 bases). The CDR3 consists of 17 residues. Germline CDR1 SEHNR, CDR2 FQNEAQ (reference sequence). V lost 3 bases and J lost 0, with 18 bases in between. The CDR3 DNA sequence: TGTGCCAGCAGCTTCTCGGCGTTGGGGCAGGACTCCTACGAGCAGTACTTC. It specifies CASSFSALGQDSYEQYF.

This chain joins TRBV3-1 (or the pseudogene TRBV3-2) and TRBJ1-6; the D is unclear. The CDR3 consists of 15 residues. V dropped 3 bases and J dropped 7 bases, with 13 bases sitting between them. CDR1 and CDR2 (germline): LGHDT, YNNKEL (reference sequence). The CDR3 nucleotides read TGTGCCAGCAGCCATCACCGGGAGTCAAATTCACCCCTCCACTTT. The encoded protein is CASSHHRESNSPLHF.

This sequence joins TRBV7-8 and TRBJ2-3, with D possibly being TRBD1 (6 bases). CDR3 length: 12 residues. Germline V CDR1 and CDR2: SGHVS, FQNEAQ. Between the trimmed V and J ends, which lost 5 bases and 11 bases, there was a span of 14 bases. In DNA, the CDR3 is TGTGCCAGCAGCCCCATGGGGGCGTGGCAGTATTTT. Translating it yields CASSPMGAWQYF.

Written as DNA, the CDR3 is TGCGCCACTTCACGCGGAGGAGTAAACAATGAGCAGTTCTTC. It is translated as CATSRGGVNNEQFF. This sequence joins TRBV10-1 and TRBJ2-1; a possible D gene is TRBD2 (5 bases). Trimming removed 10 bases at V and 5 bases at J, with 18 bases between. This CDR3 region has 14 residues. Germline loops: CDR1 WNHNN, CDR2 SYGVQD (reference sequence).

The chain employs TRBV18 and TRBJ2-7; TRBD1 is a possible D gene (6 bases). The V gene's germline CDR1 is KGHSH and CDR2 LQKENI. The CDR3 is 18 residues long. V shed 2 bases and J shed 3 bases, with 23 bases lying between them. CDR3 DNA: TGTGCCAGCTCACCAAACAGAGGGCAGGGGAATTCCAACTACGAGCAGTACTTC. This sequence encodes CASSPNRGQGNSNYEQYF.

This rearrangement joins TRBV6-5 to TRBJ1-4; TRBD1 matches at 7 bases. This CDR3 has 15 residues. V lost 6 bases to trimming and J lost 8 bases; unmatched junction nucleotides: 12. The germline gives CDR1 MNHEY, CDR2 SVGAGI. The CDR3 region has the DNA TGTGCCAGCAGCTACCAACAGGGGTTCGGAGAAAAACTGTTTTTT. Translating it yields CASSYQQGFGEKLFF.

CDR3: CASSWTGVEKLFF. CDR3 coding DNA: TGTGCCAGCAGTTGGACAGGGGTCGAAAAACTGTTTTTT. J is TRBJ1-4 and V is TRBV28; TRBD1 matches at 9 bases. This CDR3 has 13 residues. The germline CDR1 and CDR2 sequences are MDHEN and SYDVKM. Germline trimming cut 4 bases from V and 8 bases from J; bases unmatched to any gene: 2.

For the CDR3, the DNA is TGCAGCGTTGTGGGACTAGCGGGGACCACCGGGGAGCTGTTTTTT. It translates to CSVVGLAGTTGELFF. The chain carries TRBV29-1 and TRBJ2-2, with 13 bases fitting TRBD2. This CDR3 has 15 amino acids. Unmatched junction bases numbered 3, after V lost 4 bases and J lost 4 bases. Per the germline V gene, CDR1 is SQVTM and CDR2 is ANQGSEA.

The chain links TRBV28 to TRBJ2-1, with TRBD2 matching over 13 bases. Germline values: CDR1 MDHEN, CDR2 SYDVKM. V dropped 7 bases and J dropped 12; count of bases not matched to a gene: 15. CDR3 length: 16 residues. CDR3 in amino acids: CASKTVGTSGTQRQFF. In nucleotides, the CDR3 is TGTGCCAGCAAGACTGTCGGGACTAGCGGGACACAGAGGCAGTTCTTC.

The chain has TRBV20-1 and TRBJ1-1; 8 bases fit TRBD1. The germline CDR1 and CDR2 sequences are DFQATT and SNEGSKA (reference sequence). The CDR3 has 15 residues. Trimming at V came to 3 bases and at J to 5 bases, leaving 11 bases not matched to a gene. This CDR3 is CSASTVNRGWTEAFF. For the CDR3, the DNA is TGCAGTGCTAGTACCGTAAACAGGGGGTGGACTGAAGCTTTCTTT.